This T cell receptor (beta chain) was identified in a study of T cell changes during pregnancy in multiple sclerosis. V lost 2 bases and J lost 5, with 14 bases in between. The CDR3 has 14 residues. Germline loops: CDR1 SGHRS, CDR2 YFSETQ. Using immunoSEQ multiplex PCR, the repertoire was profiled, and TCRdb retains in-frame clones only, with some absent. The table has just over 55,000 clones, around 90% seen once. The genes are TRBV5-1 and TRBJ2-7; D may be TRBD1 (5 bases). The sample was peripheral blood, taken after pregnancy. The receptor comes from a female donor in good health, enrolled as a control in a pregnancy study. The CDR3 loop is CASSFTQGLDEQYF. CDR3 coding DNA: TGCGCCAGCAGCTTTACTCAGGGTCTAGACGAGCAGTACTTC.